The next 10 T cell receptor beta chains were all read from a single sample in a study of blood T cell repertoires in COVID-19. The method was immunoSEQ multiplex PCR; TCRdb's version includes in-frame clones alone and lacks a portion of them. The repertoire has about 410,000 clones, around 86% of them found once; the top ten carry over 1.1%. The specimen was peripheral blood. The receptors originated from a woman in her twenties or thirties with active or convalescent COVID-19.

V usage is TRBV29-1 and J usage is TRBJ2-7; 10 bases agree with TRBD2. Germline CDR1 SQVTM, CDR2 ANQGSEA. Trimming cost V 2 bases and J 4 bases; bases outside gene matches: 2. CDR3 length: 13 residues. CDR3 region: CSVELAGGYEQYF. CDR3 DNA: TGCAGCGTTGAATTAGCGGGGGGATACGAGCAGTACTTC.

The J gene is TRBJ2-7, the V gene TRBV6-5, with D possibly matching TRBD2 (5 bases). Germline V gene data show CDR1 as MNHEY and CDR2 as SVGAGI. V lost 6 bases to trimming and J lost 2 bases, with 14 bases between them. The CDR3 runs to 14 residues. CDR3 sequence (DNA): TGTGCCAGCAGACCGGTCGGGGTAACCTACGAGCAGTACTTC. This sequence encodes CASRPVGVTYEQYF.

This chain uses TRBV27 with TRBJ1-2; 7 bases agree with TRBD1. This CDR3 region has 15 residues. The J segment lost 6 bases and the V segment lost 2 bases, leaving 9 bases of the junction unmatched. Germline CDR1 reads MNHEY; CDR2 reads SMNVEV (reference sequence). The CDR3 DNA follows: TGTGCCAGCAGTTTAAGAAAGGACAGGCTCCATGGCTACACCTTC. Its translation is CASSLRKDRLHGYTF.

This clone was seen once. V usage is TRBV6-1 and J usage is TRBJ1-1, with 8 bases identical to TRBD1. J lost 8 bases, V lost 0 bases, and 8 bases had no gene match. CDR1 is MNHNS, CDR2 SASEGT, per germline. There are 15 residues in the CDR3. For the CDR3, the DNA is TGTGCCAGCAGTGAAGCGGGGACAGGCCGGCCCGAAGCTTTCTTT. This sequence encodes CASSEAGTGRPEAFF.

The chain links TRBV19 to TRBJ2-5, with 7 bases fitting TRBD2. Germline V gene lookup returns CDR1 LNHDA and CDR2 SQIVND (reference sequence). The CDR3 totals 14 residues. V gave up 3 bases and J gave up 1 base; unmatched junction bases: 2. The CDR3 spells CASSMGRGQETQYF. The CDR3 DNA sequence: TGTGCCAGTAGTATGGGGAGGGGCCAAGAGACCCAGTACTTC.

This rearrangement joins TRBV7-8 to TRBJ2-1; a possible D gene is TRBD2 (5 bases). V was cut by 8 bases and J by 1 base, with 6 bases left in between. CDR3 length: 12 residues. The germline V gene has CDR1 SGHVS and CDR2 FQNEAQ. The CDR3 bases are TGTGCCAGCGGAGGTTCCTACAATGAGCAGTTCTTC. This sequence encodes CASGGSYNEQFF.

The chain recombines TRBV18 with TRBJ2-7, with 11 bases that match TRBD1. The CDR3 spans 16 residues. V gave up 5 bases and J gave up 4 bases; unmatched junction bases: 10. Germline V gives CDR1 KGHSH, CDR2 LQKENI. This CDR3 reads CASSSERTGGSYEQYF. CDR3 nucleotide sequence: TGTGCCAGCTCATCGGAACGGACAGGGGGCTCGTACGAGCAGTACTTC.

This chain links TRBV30 with TRBJ2-7; a possible D gene is TRBD1 (6 bases). The CDR3 covers 13 residues. Looked up from germline, CDR1 is GTSNPN and CDR2 is SVGIG (reference sequence). V lost 0 bases, J lost 3 bases, and 9 bases lay in between. For the CDR3, the DNA is TGTGCCTGGAGTGTACTGGACAGCTACGAGCAGTACTTC. Protein: CAWSVLDSYEQYF.

The sample holds one count of this clone. This chain links TRBV11-2 with TRBJ2-1, with 7 bases matching TRBD2. Trimming took 8 bases from V and 5 from J; bases not matched to a gene: 12. Germline assignment: CDR1 SGHAT and CDR2 FQNNGV. There are 15 residues in the CDR3. The CDR3: CASGISGNLNNEQFF. CDR3 nucleotides: TGTGCCAGCGGGATAAGCGGGAACTTAAACAATGAGCAGTTCTTC.

The chain has TRBV2 and TRBJ1-1, with a weak D call TRBD1 (5 bases). Trimming pared 4 bases from V and 1 base from J, leaving 13 bases between. The CDR3 runs 15 residues. CDR1 is SNHLY and CDR2 is FYNNEI in the germline V gene. The CDR3 here is CASSGGRGWNTEAFF. The CDR3 DNA reads TGTGCCAGCAGTGGGGGGAGGGGCTGGAACACTGAAGCTTTCTTT.